This passage covers 14 T cell receptor beta chains from one sample sequenced in a study of shared clonotypes between healthy human individuals. TCRdb's copy holds only in-frame clones and misses some; the assay was immunoSEQ multiplex PCR. The sample lists about 2.4 million clones; 93% were seen once. Sequencing input: naive CD4+ T cells from PBMCs. Stated subset: CD45RA+ positively selected. The receptors shown here come from a man aged 18-30 years in good health. Some clones in this sample may be carry-over from other donors' samples.

The V and J genes are TRBV29-1 and TRBJ2-5, with 12 bases that match TRBD2. The germline V gene encodes CDR1 SQVTM and CDR2 ANQGSEA. V lost 0 bases and J lost 6; bases outside the gene matches: 11. This CDR3 is 17 amino acids long. The CDR3, as DNA: TGCAGCGTTGAAGATCGGCGGACTAGCGGGGATCGGAAGACCCAGTACTTC. As protein: CSVEDRRTSGDRKTQYF.

With respect to this clone: Different DNA sequences within this sample yield the same CDR3. The chain's CDR3 is CAWSGQGGQPQHF. CDR3 sequence (DNA): TGTGCCTGGAGTGGGCAGGGCGGTCAGCCCCAGCATTTT. V and J are TRBV30 and TRBJ1-5; D is perhaps TRBD1 (5 bases). CDR3 length equals 13 residues. Per germline, CDR1 GTSNPN and CDR2 SVGIG (reference sequence). Trimming cost V 1 base and J 6 bases, with 10 bases left between them.

This clone has just one count. The chain links TRBV5-4 to TRBJ2-7; 8 bases map to TRBD2. This CDR3 is built from 16 residues. From germline, CDR1 is SGHNT and CDR2 YYREEE (reference sequence). With V trimmed by 0 bases and J by 5 bases, 10 bases remained unmatched. CDR3 nucleotides: TGTGCCAGCAGCTTGGCCCGGAGCGGGAGAGGGGACGAGCAGTACTTC. It is translated as CASSLARSGRGDEQYF.

The rearrangement links TRBV5-1 to TRBJ1-1; 9 positions agree with TRBD1. The V and J ends lost 0 bases and 3 bases, in that order; junction bases with no gene match: 3. The germline V gene has CDR1 SGHRS and CDR2 YFSETQ. The CDR3 spans 15 residues. The CDR3 sequence is CASSLGQGVDTEAFF. The CDR3 nucleotides read TGCGCCAGCAGCTTGGGACAGGGGGTAGACACTGAAGCTTTCTTT.

This sequence joins TRBV4-2 and TRBJ1-2; a weak D match, TRBD1 (5 bases). Trimming took off 1 base at V and 5 bases at J, with 8 bases between the two ends. The CDR3 length is 13 residues. CDR1 is LGHNA, CDR2 YNFKEQ, per germline. CDR3 amino acids: CASSQGQLYGYTF. Written as DNA, the CDR3 is TGTGCCAGCAGCCAAGGACAGCTTTATGGCTACACCTTC.

The gene calls are TRBV27 and TRBJ1-5; D is unresolved. V was shortened by 3 bases and J by 1 base, with 7 bases between the two germline ends. The CDR3 has 14 residues. Germline values: CDR1 MNHEY, CDR2 SMNVEV (reference sequence). CDR3: CASSLGHSNQPQHF. CDR3 DNA sequence: TGTGCCAGCAGTTTGGGCCACAGCAATCAGCCCCAGCATTTT.

This chain connects TRBV28 to TRBJ1-1; D unclear. This CDR3 is 15 amino acids long. V lost 4 bases and J 1 base, leaving 13 bases between the germline ends. In germline, CDR1 is MDHEN, CDR2 SYDVKM. As DNA, the CDR3 is TGTGCCAGCAGTTCGCCCTTGTGGGGGAACACTGAAGCTTTCTTT. It encodes CASSSPLWGNTEAFF.

This sequence joins TRBV30 and TRBJ2-6; 9 positions agree with TRBD1. The CDR3 is 15 residues long. After removal of 6 bases from V and 0 bases from J, the junction contained 3 bases not matched to a gene. Germline lookup yields CDR1 GTSNPN and CDR2 SVGIG (reference sequence). The CDR3 here is CACPTGGSGANVLTF. CDR3 sequence (DNA): TGTGCCTGCCCGACAGGGGGCTCTGGGGCCAACGTCCTGACTTTC. Combining the CDR3 with reference TRBV30 and TRBJ2-6 gives the whole variable domain SQTIHQWPATLVQPVGSPLSLECTVEGTSNPNLYWYRQAAGRGLQLLFYSVGIGQISSEVPQNLSASRPQDRQFILSSKKLLLSDSGFYLCACPTGGSGANVLTFGAGSRLTVL.

The rearrangement uses TRBV15 and TRBJ2-7, with D uncertain. Germline lookup yields CDR1 LNHNV and CDR2 YYDKDF (reference sequence). V gave up 0 bases and J gave up 5 bases, with 14 bases separating them. This CDR3 is built from 15 residues. CDR3 bases: TGTGCCACCAGCAGAGAGATGGAAAGGGTCAACGAGCAGTACTTC. This gives the protein CATSREMERVNEQYF.

The CDR3 loop is CDLGSSGELFF. Here the CDR3 DNA reads TGTGACTTAGGCTCATCCGGGGAGCTGTTTTTT. The chain carries TRBV9 and TRBJ2-2; D unresolved. The CDR3 loop spans 11 amino acids. Per germline, CDR1 SGDLS and CDR2 YYNGEE.

The chain joins TRBV4-3 to TRBJ2-3, with 9 bases matching TRBD2. Germline V CDR1 and CDR2: LGHNA, YSLEER. The CDR3 is 17 residues long. V trimming: 3 bases; J trimming: 5 bases; junction bases outside the gene matches: 12. The CDR3 nucleotides are TGCGCCAGCAGCCAGACTAGAAGCGGGAGGCCGGGAGATACGCAGTATTTT. The encoded protein is CASSQTRSGRPGDTQYF.

The chain uses TRBV10-2 and TRBJ2-7; 9 bases are a match to TRBD2. CDR3 length equals 16 residues. CDR1 is WSHSY, CDR2 SAAADI, per germline. V was clipped by 6 bases and J by 0 bases; unmatched bases: 9. The CDR3 here is CASRTGGSGSSYEQYF. The CDR3 bases are TGCGCCAGCAGGACGGGAGGTAGCGGGAGCTCCTACGAGCAGTACTTC.

This clone was seen a single time. The chain combines TRBV28 with TRBJ2-5; 8 bases fit TRBD1. CDR1 is MDHEN, CDR2 SYDVKM, per germline. The CDR3 runs to 15 residues. Unmatched junction bases numbered 8, after V lost 5 bases and J lost 3 bases. CDR3 loop: CASSPDRTGKETQYF. CDR3 DNA sequence: TGTGCCAGCAGTCCAGATCGGACAGGGAAAGAGACCCAGTACTTC.

The CDR3, as DNA: TGTGCCAGCAGCACGGCAGGACAGGGGAGTGGATACGAGCAGTACTTC. Its translation is CASSTAGQGSGYEQYF. V gene TRBV21-1 combines with J gene TRBJ2-7; the table gives TRBD1 as D, unverified against the DNA. TRBV21-1 is classified as a pseudogene. The CDR3 is 16 amino acids.